The 30 T cell receptor beta chains below come from one sample, sequenced in a study of blood T cell repertoires in COVID-19. Using immunoSEQ multiplex PCR, the repertoire was profiled, and TCRdb retains in-frame clones only, with some absent. In the table there are some 250,000 clones, about 82% of which are singletons. Sequencing input: peripheral blood. The source of these receptors is a man older than 75 with acute or convalescent COVID-19.

The chain couples TRBV11-2 to TRBJ2-7; D possibly corresponds to TRBD2 (5 bases). Between the trimmed V and J ends, which lost 0 bases and 7 bases, there was a span of 13 bases. CDR1 is SGHAT, CDR2 FQNNGV, per germline. The length of the CDR3 is 14 residues. The CDR3 DNA reads TGTGCCAGCAGCTTAGAGCCAAATTCGGGGGAGCAGTACTTC. The encoded protein is CASSLEPNSGEQYF.

The J gene is TRBJ2-7, the V gene TRBV3-1 (or the pseudogene TRBV3-2); D is possibly TRBD2 (6 bases). In germline, CDR1 is LGHDT, CDR2 YNNKEL (reference sequence). Trimming removed 4 bases at V and 7 bases at J, with 14 bases between. The CDR3 totals 13 residues. CDR3 sequence reads: CASSPGRLGEQYF. The CDR3 region has the DNA TGTGCCAGCAGCCCCGGGAGACTAGGGGAGCAGTACTTC.

The rearrangement joins TRBV9 to TRBJ2-3; 7 bases are a match to TRBD1. This CDR3 has 16 amino acids. Germline CDR1 reads SGDLS; CDR2 reads YYNGEE. J gave up 2 bases and V 0 bases, and 6 bases lay outside the gene matches. The CDR3 coding sequence is TGTGCCAGCAGCGTAGGACCACAGGGGTTCACAGATACGCAGTATTTT. It is translated as CASSVGPQGFTDTQYF.

Turning to this clone: Other DNA variants within this sample encode the same CDR3. The genes are TRBV9 and TRBJ2-2; 8 bases align to TRBD2. The CDR3 extends over 15 amino acids. Germline CDR1 and CDR2: SGDLS and YYNGEE. With 0 bases clipped from V and 4 bases from J, the junction kept 2 bases outside the gene matches. The CDR3, as DNA: TGTGCCAGCAGCGTAGTGAGCGGGAGCACCGGGGAGCTGTTTTTT. Its translation is CASSVVSGSTGELFF. Full variable domain (missing parts from reference TRBV9 and TRBJ2-2): DSGVTQTPKHLITATGQRVTLRCSPRSGDLSVYWYQQSLDQGLQFLIQYYNGEERAKGNILERFSAQQFPDLHSELNLSSLELGDSALYFCASSVVSGSTGELFFGEGSRLTVL.

This chain joins TRBV28 and TRBJ2-5; 9 nucleotides match TRBD1. Germline assignment: CDR1 MDHEN and CDR2 SYDVKM. The CDR3 is made up of 13 amino acids. The V gene end was trimmed by 9 bases and the J gene end by 5 bases; junction bases not matched to a gene: 7. CDR3 amino acids: CASQQGARETQYF. CDR3 nucleotide sequence: TGTGCCAGTCAACAGGGGGCTAGGGAGACCCAGTACTTC.

CDR3 amino acids: CATSSPGTSGRFSYNEQFF. CDR3 DNA: TGTGCCACCAGCAGCCCCGGGACTAGCGGGAGATTTTCCTACAATGAGCAGTTCTTC. The V gene is TRBV15, the J gene TRBJ2-1; 14 bases align to TRBD2. The CDR3 is 19 residues long. V lost 3 bases to trimming and J lost 1 base; unmatched junction nucleotides: 8. Germline assignment: CDR1 LNHNV and CDR2 YYDKDF (reference sequence). Full variable domain (remainder filled in from reference TRBV15 and TRBJ2-1): DAMVIQNPRYQVTQFGKPVTLSCSQTLNHNVMYWYQQKSSQAPKLLFHYYDKDFNNEADTPDNFQSRRPNTSFCFLDIRSPGLGDTAMYLCATSSPGTSGRFSYNEQFFGPGTRLTVL.

This chain connects TRBV6-1 to TRBJ2-7; D is unresolved. With 2 bases removed from V and 7 bases from J, the gap between germline ends came to 6 bases. Germline V gene data show CDR1 as MNHNS and CDR2 as SASEGT. The CDR3 has 11 residues. CDR3 coding DNA: TGTGCCAGCAGTGAACGGTGGGAGCAGTACTTC. Translating gives CASSERWEQYF.

V is TRBV6-2 or TRBV6-3 and J is TRBJ2-4; D not resolved. This CDR3 region has 15 residues. CDR1 MNHEY and CDR2 SVGEGT come from the germline V gene. Trimming cost V 2 bases and J 0 bases, with 8 bases left between them. The CDR3 is CASSYVLLAKNIQYF. Written as DNA, the CDR3 is TGTGCCAGCAGTTACGTATTACTAGCCAAAAACATTCAGTACTTC.

This chain uses TRBV28 with TRBJ2-7; possible D gene TRBD1, 5 bases. This CDR3 is built from 14 residues. Germline V lookup: CDR1 MDHEN, CDR2 SYDVKM. With 6 bases removed from V and 4 bases from J, the gap between germline ends came to 16 bases. CDR3 DNA: TGTGCCAGCAGCCGGACAAGGGGATTTTACGAGCAGTACTTC. The encoded protein is CASSRTRGFYEQYF.

The chain carries TRBV29-1 and TRBJ1-2; 7 bases are shared with TRBD1. This CDR3 is 11 amino acids long. The germline V gene encodes CDR1 SQVTM and CDR2 ANQGSEA. V gave up 5 bases and J gave up 8 bases; unmatched junction bases: 5. CDR3: CSVTQGGGYTF. The CDR3 DNA follows: TGCAGCGTTACTCAAGGGGGCGGCTACACCTTC.

This chain connects TRBV3-1 (or the pseudogene TRBV3-2) to TRBJ1-2; D gene unclear. The V gene's germline CDR1 is LGHDT and CDR2 YNNKEL (reference sequence). The V gene lost 0 bases and the J gene lost 2 bases, with 13 bases spanning the gap. The CDR3 contains 16 residues. CDR3 residues: CASSQDPGRENYGYTF. Here the CDR3 DNA reads TGTGCCAGCAGCCAAGACCCCGGACGGGAAAACTATGGCTACACCTTC.

Comments on this clone: The same CDR3 also results from other DNA sequences found in this sample. The rearrangement joins TRBV12-3 or TRBV12-4 to TRBJ2-5, with a tentative D call TRBD2 (5 bases). The CDR3 contains 13 residues. The V gene lost 3 bases and the J gene lost 1 base, with 6 bases spanning the gap. The CDR3: CASSFGGQETQYF. In DNA, the CDR3 is TGTGCCAGCAGTTTCGGAGGCCAAGAGACCCAGTACTTC.

This chain uses TRBV6-5 with TRBJ2-7; TRBD2 is a possible D gene (5 bases). V lost 6 bases and J 6 bases, leaving 12 bases between the germline ends. The V gene's germline CDR1 is MNHEY and CDR2 SVGAGI. The CDR3 is 12 residues long. The CDR3 protein is CASSMESGEQYF. The CDR3 DNA sequence: TGTGCCAGCAGCATGGAGAGCGGCGAGCAGTACTTC.

This clone was detected only once. The rearrangement uses TRBV7-2 and TRBJ2-1; 7 bases fit TRBD2. CDR3 length: 17 amino acids. Germline lookup yields CDR1 SGHTA and CDR2 FQGNSA. V lost 5 bases, J lost 0 bases, and 10 bases stayed unmatched. CDR3 amino acids: CASSQGGSGSSYNEQFF. CDR3 nucleotides: TGTGCCAGCAGCCAAGGAGGTAGCGGGTCCTCCTACAATGAGCAGTTCTTC.

CDR3 bases: TGTGCCAGCAGTTTCGTTGGCGGGAGCTCCTACAATGAGCAGTTCTTC. Amino acid sequence: CASSFVGGSSYNEQFF. V usage is TRBV28 and J usage is TRBJ2-1; TRBD2 matches at 7 bases. Germline V gene sequence: CDR1 MDHEN, CDR2 SYDVKM. The length of the CDR3 is 16 residues. Germline trimming cut 3 bases from V and 0 bases from J; bases unmatched to any gene: 5.

This clone came up a few times. This chain links TRBV12-3 or TRBV12-4 with TRBJ1-3; D gene unclear. V was trimmed by 3 bases and J by 0 bases, leaving 3 bases between them. CDR3 size: 13 residues. CDR3 sequence (DNA): TGTGCCAGCAGTTTCGTCTCTGGAAACACCATATATTTT. Translated: CASSFVSGNTIYF.

CDR3 amino acids: CASSSTPTGGTKAFF. The CDR3 nucleotides read TGTGCCAGCAGTTCTACGCCGACAGGGGGTACGAAAGCTTTCTTT. V usage is TRBV28 and J usage is TRBJ1-1, with 9 bases lining up with TRBD1. Germline V gene sequence: CDR1 MDHEN, CDR2 SYDVKM. The V segment lost 4 bases and the J segment 9 bases; nucleotides outside the gene matches: 12. The CDR3 is 15 residues long. Based on the CDR3 plus reference TRBV28 and TRBJ1-1, the full variable domain is DVKVTQSSRYLVKRTGEKVFLECVQDMDHENMFWYRQDPGLGLRLIYFSYDVKMKEKGDIPEGYSVSREKKERFSLILESASTNQTSMYLCASSSTPTGGTKAFFGQGTRLTVV.

This chain joins TRBV6-4 and TRBJ2-3; unclear D gene. Trimming left V 8 bases short and J 2 bases short, with 11 bases between. Germline-derived CDR1 and CDR2 are MRHNA and SNTAGT. The CDR3 has 13 residues. CDR3 nucleotides: TGTGCCAGCGCTAGACTCCCCACAGATACGCAGTATTTT. It specifies CASARLPTDTQYF.

The V gene is TRBV7-8, the J gene TRBJ1-2, with 7 bases fitting TRBD1. The CDR3 consists of 14 residues. Per the germline V gene, CDR1 is SGHVS and CDR2 is FQNEAQ. The junction had 6 bases not matched to a gene; V was cut back by 3 bases and J by 5 bases. DNA of the CDR3: TGTGCCAGCAGCTTTGATGCAGGGGGGTATGGCTACACCTTC. This gives the protein CASSFDAGGYGYTF. Drawing the rest from reference TRBV7-8 and TRBJ1-2, the complete variable domain is GAGVSQSPRYKVAKRGQDVALRCDPISGHVSLFWYQQALGQGPEFLTYFQNEAQLDKSGLPSDRFFAERPEGSVSTLKIQRTQQEDSAVYLCASSFDAGGYGYTFGSGTRLTVV.

The chain recombines TRBV7-2 with TRBJ2-6; the D is unclear. Germline loops: CDR1 SGHTA, CDR2 FQGNSA. The V gene lost 2 bases and the J gene lost 0 bases, with 5 bases spanning the gap. The CDR3 loop spans 15 amino acids. The CDR3 sequence: CASSLQVSGANVLTF. DNA of the CDR3: TGTGCCAGCAGCTTACAGGTCTCTGGGGCCAACGTCCTGACTTTC.

In its sample, this clone was seen once. J is TRBJ2-3 and V is TRBV5-1; 7 bases fit TRBD2. This CDR3 is 15 amino acids long. The germline gives CDR1 SGHRS, CDR2 YFSETQ. J gave up 3 bases and V 0 bases, and 4 bases lay outside the gene matches. DNA for the CDR3: TGCGCCAGCAGCTTGGTGGGAGGGCAGACAGATACGCAGTATTTT. Translation gives CASSLVGGQTDTQYF.

The chain uses TRBV18 and TRBJ2-7, with D perhaps matching TRBD2 (5 bases). The CDR3 sequence is 14 residues long. The ends were cut back, 4 bases at V and 2 bases at J, with 12 bases in the middle. Germline-derived CDR1 and CDR2 are KGHSH and LQKENI. The chain's CDR3 is CASSRAGSAYEQYF. For the CDR3, the DNA is TGTGCCAGCTCACGAGCAGGTAGCGCCTACGAGCAGTACTTC.

This clone was seen only once. The J gene is TRBJ1-6, the V gene TRBV18; D is uncertain. The CDR3 is made up of 13 amino acids. The germline CDR1 and CDR2 sequences are KGHSH and LQKENI. Deletions cut 6 bases from V and 7 bases from J, with 10 bases between. This chain's CDR3 is CASSSGSNSPLHF. DNA of the CDR3: TGTGCCAGCTCTTCGGGTTCAAATTCACCCCTCCACTTT.

V is TRBV5-4 and J is TRBJ2-2, with D possibly matching TRBD2 (6 bases). The germline CDR1 and CDR2 sequences are SGHNT and YYREEE (reference sequence). The CDR3 spans 13 residues. V lost 2 bases and J lost 4, with 6 bases in between. CDR3 DNA sequence: TGTGCCAGCAGCTTCGGGGGCACCGGGGAGCTGTTTTTT. It yields the protein CASSFGGTGELFF.

The genes are TRBV24-1 and TRBJ1-2, with a tentative D call TRBD1 (6 bases). Germline V gene lookup returns CDR1 KGHDR and CDR2 SFDVKD. This CDR3 has 17 amino acids. V was trimmed by 4 bases and J by 4 bases, leaving 21 bases between them. As DNA, the CDR3 is TGTGCCACCAGTGACCGATACTCCCGGGACACTGGCTATGGCTACACCTTC. This codes for CATSDRYSRDTGYGYTF.

This chain uses TRBV3-1 (or the pseudogene TRBV3-2) with TRBJ1-6; 9 nucleotides align to TRBD1. The CDR3 contains 15 residues. Germline assignment: CDR1 LGHDT and CDR2 YNNKEL (reference sequence). Trimming took 4 bases from V and 9 from J; bases not matched to a gene: 7. The CDR3 spells CASSPIDRGSSPLHF. CDR3 bases: TGTGCCAGCAGCCCAATTGACAGGGGGAGTTCACCCCTCCACTTT.

This clone showed up just once. The chain carries TRBV3-1 (or the pseudogene TRBV3-2) and TRBJ2-5, with unresolved D. The ends were cut back, 1 base at V and 5 bases at J, with 5 bases in the middle. The CDR3 spans 12 residues. Germline V gene data show CDR1 as LGHDT and CDR2 as YNNKEL (reference sequence). CDR3 residues: CASSQVMETQYF. Here the CDR3 DNA reads TGTGCCAGCAGCCAAGTTATGGAGACCCAGTACTTC.

In its sample, this clone was seen many times. The chain carries TRBV7-2 and TRBJ2-7; tentatively, D is TRBD1 (5 bases). The CDR3 spans 14 residues. V lost 1 base to trimming and J lost 4 bases, with 11 bases between them. Germline V lookup: CDR1 SGHTA, CDR2 FQGNSA. The CDR3 sequence is CASSLGLGVYEQYF. The CDR3 nucleotides read TGTGCCAGCAGCTTAGGGCTAGGGGTTTACGAGCAGTACTTC.

In DNA form, the CDR3 reads TGTGCCAGCAGCTTAGCCGAGGTCCGAGGTGAAAAACTGTTTTTT. The encoded protein is CASSLAEVRGEKLFF. V is TRBV7-9 and J is TRBJ1-4, with no clear D. The CDR3 length is 15 residues. Per the germline V gene, CDR1 is SEHNR and CDR2 is FQNEAQ (reference sequence). V was cut by 0 bases and J by 7 bases, with 12 bases left in between.

The gene calls are TRBV29-1 and TRBJ1-1; D remains ambiguous. Germline lookup yields CDR1 SQVTM and CDR2 ANQGSEA. The CDR3 contains 10 residues. V gave up 4 bases and J gave up 8 bases, with 8 bases separating them. The CDR3 protein is CSVVELEAFF. CDR3 bases: TGCAGCGTTGTTGAACTCGAAGCTTTCTTT.